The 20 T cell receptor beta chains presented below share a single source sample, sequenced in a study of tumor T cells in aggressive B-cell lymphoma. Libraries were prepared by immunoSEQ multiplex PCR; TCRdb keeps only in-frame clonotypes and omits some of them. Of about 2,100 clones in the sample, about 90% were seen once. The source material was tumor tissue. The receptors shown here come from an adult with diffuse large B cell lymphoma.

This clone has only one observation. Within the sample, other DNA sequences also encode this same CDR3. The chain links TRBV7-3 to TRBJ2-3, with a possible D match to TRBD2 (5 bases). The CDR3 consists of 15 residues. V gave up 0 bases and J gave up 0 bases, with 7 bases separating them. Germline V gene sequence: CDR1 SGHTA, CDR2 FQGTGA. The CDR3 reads CASSLTGGSTDTQYF. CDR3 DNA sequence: TGTGCCAGCAGCTTAACTGGCGGGAGCACAGATACGCAGTATTTT.

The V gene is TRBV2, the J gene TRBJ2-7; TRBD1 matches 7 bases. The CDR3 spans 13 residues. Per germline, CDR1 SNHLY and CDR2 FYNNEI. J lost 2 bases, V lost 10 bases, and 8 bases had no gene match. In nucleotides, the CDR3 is TGTGCCATCTGGTCGGGACAGACCTACGAGCAGTACGTC. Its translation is CAIWSGQTYEQYV.

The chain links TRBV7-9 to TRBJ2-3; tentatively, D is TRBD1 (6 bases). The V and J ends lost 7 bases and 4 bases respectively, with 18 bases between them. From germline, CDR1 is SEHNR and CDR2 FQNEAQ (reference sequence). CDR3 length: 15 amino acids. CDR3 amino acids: CASTLQQNRADTQYF. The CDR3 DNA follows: TGTGCCAGCACTTTACAACAAAACAGGGCAGATACGCAGTATTTT.

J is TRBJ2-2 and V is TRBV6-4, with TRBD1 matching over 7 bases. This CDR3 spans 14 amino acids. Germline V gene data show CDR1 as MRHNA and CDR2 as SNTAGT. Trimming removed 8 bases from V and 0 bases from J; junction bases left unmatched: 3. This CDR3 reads CASRDRTNTGELFF. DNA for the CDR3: TGTGCCAGCCGGGACAGAACGAACACCGGGGAGCTGTTTTTT.

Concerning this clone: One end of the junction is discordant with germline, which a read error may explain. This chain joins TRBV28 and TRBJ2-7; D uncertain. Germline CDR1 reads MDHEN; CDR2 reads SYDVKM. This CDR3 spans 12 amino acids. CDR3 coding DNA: TGTACCAGCACCCAACCAGGCTACGAGCAGTACTTC. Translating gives CTSTQPGYEQYF.

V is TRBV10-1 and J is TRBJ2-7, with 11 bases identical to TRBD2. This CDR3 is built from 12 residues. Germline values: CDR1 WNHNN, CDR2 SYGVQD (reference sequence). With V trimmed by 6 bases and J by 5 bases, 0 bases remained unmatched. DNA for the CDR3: TGCGCCAGCAGACTAGCGGGAGACGAGCAGTACGTC. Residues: CASRLAGDEQYV.

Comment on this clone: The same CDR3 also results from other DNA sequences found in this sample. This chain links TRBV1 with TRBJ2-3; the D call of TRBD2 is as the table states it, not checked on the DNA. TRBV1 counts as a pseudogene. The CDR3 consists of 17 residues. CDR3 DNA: TGCACTAGCAGTACTAGCGGGAGCGATACTAGCACAGATACGCAGTATTTT. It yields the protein CTSSTSGSDTSTDTQYF.

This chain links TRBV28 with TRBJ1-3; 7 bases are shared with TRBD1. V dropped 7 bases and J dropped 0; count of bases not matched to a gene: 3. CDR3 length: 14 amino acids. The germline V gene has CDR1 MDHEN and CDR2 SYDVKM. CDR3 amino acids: CASTRTGSGNTIYF. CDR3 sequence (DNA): TGTGCCAGCACACGGACAGGCTCTGGAAACACCATATATTTT. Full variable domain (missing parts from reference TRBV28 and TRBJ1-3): DVKVTQSSRYLVKRTGEKVFLECVQDMDHENMFWYRQDPGLGLRLIYFSYDVKMKEKGDIPEGYSVSREKKERFSLILESASTNQTSMYLCASTRTGSGNTIYFGEGSWLTVV.

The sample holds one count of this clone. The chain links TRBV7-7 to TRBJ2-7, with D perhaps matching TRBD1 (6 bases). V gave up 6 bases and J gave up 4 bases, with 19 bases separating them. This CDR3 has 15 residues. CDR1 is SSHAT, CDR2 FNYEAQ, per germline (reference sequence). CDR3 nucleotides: TGTGCCAGCAGATCATTAGACAGGAATCTATACGAGCAGTACTTC. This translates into CASRSLDRNLYEQYF.

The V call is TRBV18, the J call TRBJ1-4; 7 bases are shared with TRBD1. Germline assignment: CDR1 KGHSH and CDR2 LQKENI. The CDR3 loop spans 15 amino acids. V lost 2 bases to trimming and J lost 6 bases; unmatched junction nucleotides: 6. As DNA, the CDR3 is TGTGCCAGCTCACCAAGACAGGGCTTGGATGAAAAACTGTTTTTT. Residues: CASSPRQGLDEKLFF.

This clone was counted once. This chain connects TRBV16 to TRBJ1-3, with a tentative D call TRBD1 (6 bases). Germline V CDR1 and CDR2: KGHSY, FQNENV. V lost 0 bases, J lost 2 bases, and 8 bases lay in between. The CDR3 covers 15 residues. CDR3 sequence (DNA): TGTGCCAGCAGCCAATCCCGGACAGCTGGAAACACCATATATTTT. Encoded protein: CASSQSRTAGNTIYF.

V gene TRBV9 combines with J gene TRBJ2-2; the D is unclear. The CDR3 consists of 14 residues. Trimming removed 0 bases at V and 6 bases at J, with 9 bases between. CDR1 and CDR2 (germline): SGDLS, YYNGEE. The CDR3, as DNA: TGTGCCAGCAGCGTAGAGGAACGGGCCGGGGAGCTGTTTTTT. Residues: CASSVEERAGELFF.

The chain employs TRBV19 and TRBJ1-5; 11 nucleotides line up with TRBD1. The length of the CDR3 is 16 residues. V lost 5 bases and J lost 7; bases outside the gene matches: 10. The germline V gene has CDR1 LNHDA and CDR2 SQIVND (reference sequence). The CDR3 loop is CASSPSGQGVGQPQHF. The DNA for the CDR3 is TGTGCCAGTAGTCCCTCGGGACAGGGGGTCGGGCAGCCCCAGCATTTT.

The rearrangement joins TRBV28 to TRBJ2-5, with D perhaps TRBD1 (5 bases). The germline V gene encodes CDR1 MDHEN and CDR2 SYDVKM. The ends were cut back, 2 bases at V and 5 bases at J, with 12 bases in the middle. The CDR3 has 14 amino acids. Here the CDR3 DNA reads TGTGCCAGCAGTTTAATCAGGGTTGAGGAGACCCAGTACTTC. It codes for CASSLIRVEETQYF.

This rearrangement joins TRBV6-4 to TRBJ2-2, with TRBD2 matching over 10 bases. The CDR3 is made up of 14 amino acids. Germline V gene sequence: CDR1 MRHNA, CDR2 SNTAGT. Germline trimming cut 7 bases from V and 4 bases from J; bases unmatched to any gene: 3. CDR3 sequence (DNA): TGTGCCAGCATTAGCGGGAGGCGCACCGGGGAGCTGTTTTTT. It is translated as CASISGRRTGELFF.

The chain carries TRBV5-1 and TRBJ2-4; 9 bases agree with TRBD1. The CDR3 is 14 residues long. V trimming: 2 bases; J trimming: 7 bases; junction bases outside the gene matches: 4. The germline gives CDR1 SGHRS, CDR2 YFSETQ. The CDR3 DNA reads TGCGCCAGCAGCTTCCGGGACAGGGATAACATTCAGTACTTC. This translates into CASSFRDRDNIQYF.

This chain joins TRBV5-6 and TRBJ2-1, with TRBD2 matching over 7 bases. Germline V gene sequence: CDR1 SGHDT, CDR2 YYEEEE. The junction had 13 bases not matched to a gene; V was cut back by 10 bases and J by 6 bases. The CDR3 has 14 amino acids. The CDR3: CAFGPGGSGNEQFF. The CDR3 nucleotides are TGTGCCTTTGGACCGGGCGGGAGTGGCAATGAGCAGTTCTTC.

In DNA form, the CDR3 reads TGTGCCAGCACCAGAGGGGCTAGCGGGAGATCGTCCTACAATGAGCAGTTCTTC. As protein: CASTRGASGRSSYNEQFF. The chain has TRBV28 and TRBJ2-1; TRBD2 aligns across 10 bases. This CDR3 region has 18 residues. Germline V gives CDR1 MDHEN, CDR2 SYDVKM. V lost 7 bases, J lost 1 base, and 13 bases stayed unmatched.

CDR3: CASSVGGVLAYGYTF. CDR3 sequence (DNA): TGTGCCAGCAGCGTAGGGGGGGTTCTGGCCTATGGCTACACCTTC. The rearrangement uses TRBV9 and TRBJ1-2, with a possible D match to TRBD1 (5 bases). This CDR3 has 15 amino acids. Trimming removed 0 bases at V and 4 bases at J, with 13 bases between. CDR1 is SGDLS, CDR2 YYNGEE, per germline.

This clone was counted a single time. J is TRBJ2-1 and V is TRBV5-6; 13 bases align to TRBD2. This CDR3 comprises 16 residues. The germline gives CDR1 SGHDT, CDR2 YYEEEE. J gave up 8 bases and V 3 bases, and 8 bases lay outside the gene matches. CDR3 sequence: CASSSGTSGVWDEQFF. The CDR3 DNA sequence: TGTGCCAGCAGCTCAGGGACTAGCGGGGTTTGGGATGAGCAGTTCTTC.